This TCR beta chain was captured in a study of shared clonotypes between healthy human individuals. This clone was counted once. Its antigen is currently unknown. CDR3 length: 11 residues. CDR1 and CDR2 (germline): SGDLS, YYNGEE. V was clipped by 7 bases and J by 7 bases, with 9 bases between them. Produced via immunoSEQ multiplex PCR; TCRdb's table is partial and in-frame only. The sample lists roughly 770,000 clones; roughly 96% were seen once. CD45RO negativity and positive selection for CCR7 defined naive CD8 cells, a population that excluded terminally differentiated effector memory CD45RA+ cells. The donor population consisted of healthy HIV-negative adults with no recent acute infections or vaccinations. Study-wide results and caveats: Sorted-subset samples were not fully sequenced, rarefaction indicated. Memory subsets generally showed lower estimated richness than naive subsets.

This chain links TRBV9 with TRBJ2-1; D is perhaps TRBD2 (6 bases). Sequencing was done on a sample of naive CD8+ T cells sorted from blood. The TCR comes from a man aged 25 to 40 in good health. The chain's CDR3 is CASGGLNEQFF. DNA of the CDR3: TGTGCCAGCGGGGGACTTAATGAGCAGTTCTTC.